This TCR beta chain was sequenced for a study of T-cell reconstitution after alpha-beta-depleted transplantation in children. Unique molecular identifiers were used to barcode this TCRbeta library. Via MiXCR, TCRdb re-called the PCR reads, giving one row per CDR3 protein. The sample records some 640,000 distinct CDR3 sequences, 16% being singletons. This specimen consisted of PBMCs from the stem cell graft donor, obtained from the stem cell graft. The source of this sequence is a human donor who donated a stem cell graft to a child with acute myeloid leukemia.

The CDR3 sequence: CSVLMNTEAFF. CDR3 bases: TGCAGCGTTCTAATGAACACTGAAGCTTTCTTT. The chain is built from TRBV29-1 and TRBJ1-1; D ambiguous. The V end lost 5 bases, the J end lost 0 bases, and 4 bases lay between the germline ends. From germline, CDR1 is SQVTM and CDR2 ANQGSEA. This CDR3 has 11 amino acids.